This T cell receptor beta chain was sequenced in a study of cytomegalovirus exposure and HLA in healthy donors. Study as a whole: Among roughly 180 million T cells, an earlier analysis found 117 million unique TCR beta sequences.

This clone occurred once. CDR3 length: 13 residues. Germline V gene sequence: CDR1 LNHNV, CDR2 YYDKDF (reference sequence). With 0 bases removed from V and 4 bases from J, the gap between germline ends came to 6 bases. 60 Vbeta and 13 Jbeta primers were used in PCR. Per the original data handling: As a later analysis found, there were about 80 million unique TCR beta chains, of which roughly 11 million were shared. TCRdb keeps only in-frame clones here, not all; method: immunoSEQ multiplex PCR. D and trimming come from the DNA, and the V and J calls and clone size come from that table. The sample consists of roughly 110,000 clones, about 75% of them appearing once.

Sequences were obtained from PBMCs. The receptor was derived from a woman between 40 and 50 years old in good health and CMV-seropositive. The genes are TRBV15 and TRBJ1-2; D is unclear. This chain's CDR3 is CATSREGSYGYTF. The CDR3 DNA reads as TGTGCCACCAGCAGAGAGGGGAGCTATGGCTACACCTTC.